The 14 T cell receptor beta chains in this list originate from one sample, sequenced in a study of control samples from healthy donors and cancer patients (dated by TCRdb to about 2020). The library was made by the immunoSEQ multiplex PCR assay. TCRdb's version of the immuneACCESS table is confined to in-frame rearrangements and falls short of the full clone set. An unresolved V gene accounts for under half of the shortfall where checked; the remainder is of unknown origin. This sample comprises approximately 170,000 clones, 85% to 95% of them detected only once. Roughly 4.3% of the sample lies in the top ten. The sample consisted of blood. Receptors originate from a woman in her fifties or sixties in good health.

The V call is TRBV5-4, the J call TRBJ1-4; TRBD1 might be the D (6 bases). Per the germline V gene, CDR1 is SGHNT and CDR2 is YYREEE (reference sequence). Trimming shortened V by 3 bases and J by 0 bases, and 12 bases separated the two germline ends. This CDR3 spans 16 amino acids. The CDR3: CASSSGAGATNEKLFF. In DNA, the CDR3 is TGTGCCAGCAGCTCGGGGGCGGGGGCAACTAATGAAAAACTGTTTTTT.

Written as DNA, the CDR3 is TGTGCCAGCAGTTACGCACGGGTGTTCTATGGCTACACCTTC. It is translated as CASSYARVFYGYTF. The chain joins TRBV6-5 to TRBJ1-2; D is undetermined. This CDR3 region has 14 residues. Trimming stripped 2 bases from V and 4 bases from J, with 11 bases between. CDR1 is MNHEY, CDR2 SVGAGI, per germline.

This chain links TRBV5-1 with TRBJ1-1, with no clear D. Per germline, CDR1 SGHRS and CDR2 YFSETQ. Trimming shortened V by 0 bases and J by 1 base, and 13 bases separated the two germline ends. The CDR3 is 16 residues long. The CDR3 spells CASSLGYLSGNTEAFF. The CDR3, as DNA: TGCGCCAGCAGCTTGGGGTATCTTTCGGGGAACACTGAAGCTTTCTTT.

A single count supports this clone. The chain joins TRBV7-8 to TRBJ1-3; 9 bases fit TRBD1. The CDR3 length is 16 residues. The junction had 5 bases not matched to a gene; V was cut back by 1 base and J by 4 bases. In germline, CDR1 is SGHVS, CDR2 FQNEAQ. The CDR3 loop is CASSLEDRGAGNTIYF. The CDR3 DNA follows: TGTGCCAGCAGCTTAGAAGACAGGGGGGCCGGAAACACCATATATTTT.

The chain is built from TRBV7-3 and TRBJ2-1; D not resolved. V shed 2 bases and J shed 8 bases, with 10 bases lying between them. The CDR3 contains 13 residues. The V gene's germline CDR1 is SGHTA and CDR2 FQGTGA. The DNA for the CDR3 is TGTGCCAGCAGCTTACAGTCCGCGGATGAGCAGTTCTTC. Amino acids: CASSLQSADEQFF.

This chain connects TRBV2 to TRBJ2-2; TRBD2 is a possible D gene (5 bases). The CDR3 covers 14 residues. The V gene's germline CDR1 is SNHLY and CDR2 FYNNEI. Trimming shortened V by 4 bases and J by 1 base, and 7 bases separated the two germline ends. The CDR3 protein is CASSATRNTGELFF. CDR3 DNA sequence: TGTGCCAGCAGTGCTACTAGGAACACCGGGGAGCTGTTTTTT.

The chain joins TRBV30 to TRBJ1-4; maybe TRBD1 (5 bases). V was cut by 2 bases and J by 4 bases, with 11 bases left in between. The CDR3 consists of 14 residues. Germline V gene data show CDR1 as GTSNPN and CDR2 as SVGIG (reference sequence). The CDR3 reads CAWSSGLNNEKLFF. The CDR3 nucleotides are TGTGCCTGGAGTTCGGGACTGAATAATGAAAAACTGTTTTTT.

A note on this clone: At the DNA level, this CDR3 is encoded by other sequences in the same sample as well. The chain is built from TRBV5-1 and TRBJ2-1; TRBD2 aligns across 8 bases. Per germline, CDR1 SGHRS and CDR2 YFSETQ. V gave up 4 bases and J gave up 7 bases; unmatched junction bases: 7. The CDR3 covers 14 residues. In DNA, the CDR3 is TGCGCCAGCAGCGCTCGGGGGGGTAGGAATGAGCAGTTCTTC. Translating gives CASSARGGRNEQFF. The full variable domain, with the rest looked up from reference TRBV5-1 and TRBJ2-1, is KAGVTQTPRYLIKTRGQQVTLSCSPISGHRSVSWYQQTPGQGLQFLFEYFSETQRNKGNFPGRFSGRQFSNSRSEMNVSTLELGDSALYLCASSARGGRNEQFFGPGTRLTVL.

The chain joins TRBV6-2 or TRBV6-3 to TRBJ1-5, with 9 bases matching TRBD1. The CDR3 has 18 residues. The V gene's germline CDR1 is MNHEY and CDR2 SVGEGT. The V gene end was trimmed by 0 bases and the J gene end by 2 bases; junction bases not matched to a gene: 8. The CDR3 reads CASSYSTGGGVGNQPQHF. CDR3 DNA: TGTGCCAGCAGTTACTCGACAGGGGGAGGTGTGGGCAATCAGCCCCAGCATTTT.

This chain connects TRBV5-5 to TRBJ1-2; D not resolved. In germline, CDR1 is SGHKS, CDR2 YYEKEE (reference sequence). The CDR3 consists of 17 residues. V was cut by 0 bases and J by 7 bases, with 22 bases left in between. CDR3 region: CASSLGITEWGGGGYTF. The DNA of the CDR3 is TGTGCCAGCAGCTTGGGAATAACAGAATGGGGTGGAGGTGGCTACACCTTC.

Written as DNA, the CDR3 is TGTGCCAGTAGTCTCACGGGACAGGGAACGGGTGGCTACACCTTC. This translates into CASSLTGQGTGGYTF. The V call is TRBV19, the J call TRBJ1-2, with TRBD1 matching over 9 bases. The CDR3 loop spans 15 amino acids. Trimming at V came to 5 bases and at J to 7 bases, leaving 11 bases not matched to a gene. From germline, CDR1 is LNHDA and CDR2 SQIVND (reference sequence).

CDR3 in amino acids: CASPPVGETDTQYF. CDR3 in DNA: TGTGCCAGCCCTCCCGTGGGGGAGACAGATACGCAGTATTTT. The rearrangement links TRBV7-9 to TRBJ2-3; D possibly uses TRBD1 or TRBD2 (5 bases each). The CDR3 extends over 14 amino acids. V lost 8 bases to trimming and J lost 3 bases, with 15 bases between them. CDR1 is SEHNR, CDR2 FQNEAQ, per germline (reference sequence).

The V call is TRBV19, the J call TRBJ2-2, with no clear D. Germline values: CDR1 LNHDA, CDR2 SQIVND (reference sequence). The CDR3 sequence is 12 residues long. Trimming cost V 8 bases and J 6 bases, with 10 bases left between them. CDR3 nucleotides: TGTGCCAGTGGAATAGTTTCCGGGGAGCTGTTTTTT. Translated: CASGIVSGELFF.

The rearrangement uses TRBV21-1 and TRBJ1-1. TRBV21-1 is noted as a pseudogene. This CDR3 has 15 amino acids. The CDR3 DNA is TGTGCCAGCAGCAAATATCACCGTATGAACACTGAAGCTTTCTTT. This translates into CASSKYHRMNTEAFF.